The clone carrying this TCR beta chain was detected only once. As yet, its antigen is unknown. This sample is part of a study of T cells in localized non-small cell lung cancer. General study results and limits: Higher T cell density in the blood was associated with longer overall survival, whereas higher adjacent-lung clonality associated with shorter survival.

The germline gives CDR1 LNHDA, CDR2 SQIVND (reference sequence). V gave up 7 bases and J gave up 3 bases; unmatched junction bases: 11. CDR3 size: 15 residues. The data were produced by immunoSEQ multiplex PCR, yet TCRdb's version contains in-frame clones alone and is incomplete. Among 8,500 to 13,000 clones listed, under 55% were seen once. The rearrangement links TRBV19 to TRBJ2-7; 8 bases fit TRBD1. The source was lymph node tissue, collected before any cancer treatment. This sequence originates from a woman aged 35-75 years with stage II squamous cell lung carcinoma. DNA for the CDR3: TGTGCCAGTACGGCAGGGGGCCTCCTCGGCTACGAGCAGTACTTC. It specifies CASTAGGLLGYEQYF.